This T cell receptor (beta chain) comes out of a study of Ad26.COV2.S vaccination and SARS-CoV-2 variants. Study outcomes and limitations: Once vaccination had occurred, spike-specific CD8+ and CD4+ T cell responses reportedly showed substantial breadth. Breadth of non-spike TCRs did not differ between vaccinees and placebo recipients. Vaccinees showed greater spike-specific TCR breadth than placebo recipients.

Here immunoSEQ multiplex PCR was the method, and the copy in TCRdb shows in-frame clones only, minus some. The table lists over 110,000 clones, about nine tenths of them singletons. Turning to this clone: The antigen is undetermined.

This specimen consisted of peripheral blood, obtained after recovery from COVID-19. The receptor was derived from a human donor who had recovered from COVID-19.

The CDR3 nucleotides are TGTGCCAGCAAACAGGGGCTGGATTCACCCCTCCACTTT. It specifies CASKQGLDSPLHF. V and J are TRBV18 and TRBJ1-6; 7 nucleotides line up with TRBD1. The CDR3 has 13 amino acids. Germline values: CDR1 KGHSH, CDR2 LQKENI. V gave up 8 bases and J gave up 8 bases; unmatched junction bases: 6.